This T cell receptor beta chain derives from a study of blood T cell repertoires in COVID-19. Some clones are missing from TCRdb's copy, which holds only in-frame ones; the method was immunoSEQ multiplex PCR. The top ten hold roughly 1.1% of the sample, which has about 430,000 clones, roughly nine tenths seen once. This CDR3 region has 13 residues. Trimming cost V 3 bases and J 0 bases, with 3 bases left between them. Germline V gives CDR1 MNHEY, CDR2 SMNVEV (reference sequence). The sequenced sample was PBMCs or T cells enriched from blood (not recorded which). This receptor was obtained from a man under 40 who had recovered from COVID-19. The rearrangement links TRBV27 to TRBJ1-5; D is unresolved. For the CDR3, the DNA is TGTGCCAGCAGTTTTCATAGCAATCAGCCCCAGCATTTT. This gives the protein CASSFHSNQPQHF.